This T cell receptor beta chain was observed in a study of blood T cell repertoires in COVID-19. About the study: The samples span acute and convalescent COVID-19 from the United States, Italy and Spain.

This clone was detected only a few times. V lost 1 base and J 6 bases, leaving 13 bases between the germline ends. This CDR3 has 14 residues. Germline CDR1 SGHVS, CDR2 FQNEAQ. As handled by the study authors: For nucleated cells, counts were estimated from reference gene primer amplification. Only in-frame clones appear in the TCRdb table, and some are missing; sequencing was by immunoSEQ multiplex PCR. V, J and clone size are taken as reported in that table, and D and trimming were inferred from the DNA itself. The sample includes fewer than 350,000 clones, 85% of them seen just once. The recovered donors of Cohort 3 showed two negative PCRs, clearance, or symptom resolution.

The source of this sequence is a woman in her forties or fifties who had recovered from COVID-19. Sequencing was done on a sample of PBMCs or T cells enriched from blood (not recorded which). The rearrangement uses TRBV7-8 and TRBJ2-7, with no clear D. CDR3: CASSLGARSGEQYF. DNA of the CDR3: TGTGCCAGCAGCTTAGGTGCCCGATCGGGCGAGCAGTACTTC.